The T cell receptor beta chain described here comes from a study of post-analysis software for immune sequencing data. Study-level background: Relapsing-remitting, secondary progressive and progressive-relapsing courses of multiple sclerosis were included.

Regarding this clonotype: Its target is not known.

Germline V gene sequence: CDR1 SQVTM, CDR2 ANQGSEA. J lost 6 bases, V lost 6 bases, and 10 bases had no gene match. CDR3 size: 13 residues. Study conclusions and caveats: Controls' normalized Chao1 diversity significantly exceeded that of multiple sclerosis patients. When the samples were clustered directly with F measure, those that had been prepared in the same batch showed strong co-clustering. In patients, about 5 TRBV segments were more frequent than in controls, with TRBV5-6, TRBV5-1 and TRBV20-1 among them.

Libraries were made from TCR beta cDNA, and they carried unique molecular identifiers. Starting from roughly 1.1 to 9.2 million T cells, the study yielded about 490,000 cDNA molecules. MiXCR, run by TCRdb on the PCR reads, gives a single entry per CDR3 protein. The repertoire holds about 460,000 distinct CDR3 sequences, with less than 45% as singletons. This TCR was recovered from a girl aged 10 to 17 with multiple sclerosis. The sample comprised blood. The chain links TRBV29-1 to TRBJ1-2, with 7 bases aligning to TRBD1. The CDR3 DNA reads TGCAGCGTCGAAAGGGGACAGCCGGATGGCTACACCTTC. Protein sequence: CSVERGQPDGYTF. Based on the CDR3 plus reference TRBV29-1 and TRBJ1-2, the full variable domain is SAVISQKPSRDICQRGTSLTIQCQVDSQVTMMFWYRQQPGQSLTLIATANQGSEATYESGFVIDKFPISRPNLTFSTLTVSNMSPEDSSIYLCSVERGQPDGYTFGSGTRLTVV.